This T cell receptor beta chain was recorded in a study of post-analysis software for immune sequencing data. For the study at large: Relapsing-remitting, secondary progressive and progressive-relapsing courses of multiple sclerosis were included. Study-wide findings and caveats: Same-batch samples co-clustered strongly by F measure. Patients used about 5 TRBV segments, including TRBV5-6, TRBV5-1 and TRBV20-1, more often than controls. Controls' normalized Chao1 diversity significantly exceeded that of multiple sclerosis patients.

The length of the CDR3 is 14 residues. V gave up 4 bases and J gave up 7 bases; unmatched junction bases: 12. Germline assignment: CDR1 SQVTM and CDR2 ANQGSEA. Unique molecular identifiers featured in each of the TCR beta cDNA libraries. A population of about 0.9 to 10 million T cells gave rise to about half a million cDNA molecules. One entry per CDR3 protein results from TCRdb running MiXCR on the PCR reads. Altogether around 710,000 distinct CDR3 sequences are present, roughly 50% being singletons, with the ten largest covering over 4.5%. Notes on this clonotype: Its antigen is not known.

The chain recombines TRBV29-1 with TRBJ1-1; 7 nucleotides agree with TRBD1. The sequencing input was blood. This sequence originates from a girl between 5 and 17 years old with multiple sclerosis. CDR3 bases: TGCAGCGTTGGAACAGGGGAGGGTTCTGATGAAGCTTTCTTT. It is translated as CSVGTGEGSDEAFF.